A single sample gave rise to the 17 T cell receptor beta chains below, sequenced in a study of OX40 agonist ivuxolimab in advanced cancers. To prepare the library, the immunoSEQ multiplex PCR assay was applied. What TCRdb holds here is the immuneACCESS table cut down to in-frame rearrangements. Part of the clones is not present; checked against another copy, under half of the missing clones reflect an unresolved V gene, and the others are unexplained. For this sample there are approximately 6,500 clones; 70% to 80% appear just once. The ten most abundant clones make up 28% of the sample. Material: CD4+ or CD8+ T cells sorted from blood, obtained in a trial of the OX40 agonist ivuxolimab. Source of these receptors: an adult with an advanced solid tumor such as melanoma, head and neck, liver or kidney cancer.

The chain has TRBV28 and TRBJ1-4; 9 bases fit TRBD1. Trimming cost V 5 bases and J 8 bases; bases outside gene matches: 9. CDR1 MDHEN and CDR2 SYDVKM come from the germline V gene. This CDR3 is built from 15 residues. The CDR3 sequence is CASSQTTGGVEKLFF. Written as DNA, the CDR3 is TGTGCCAGCAGTCAAACCACAGGGGGCGTGGAAAAACTGTTTTTT. Combining the CDR3 with reference TRBV28 and TRBJ1-4 gives the whole variable domain DVKVTQSSRYLVKRTGEKVFLECVQDMDHENMFWYRQDPGLGLRLIYFSYDVKMKEKGDIPEGYSVSREKKERFSLILESASTNQTSMYLCASSQTTGGVEKLFFGSGTQLSVL.

V usage is TRBV6-1 and J usage is TRBJ1-1; TRBD1 might be the D (6 bases). V lost 9 bases and J lost 4, with 15 bases in between. Germline-derived CDR1 and CDR2 are MNHNS and SASEGT. The CDR3 is 13 amino acids. The CDR3 DNA follows: TGTGCCAGTTCTACAGGGTACTTCACTGAAGCTTTCTTT. It is translated as CASSTGYFTEAFF.

This rearrangement joins TRBV13 to TRBJ2-7; perhaps TRBD1 as D (5 bases). CDR3 size: 13 residues. Germline CDR1 PRHDT, CDR2 FYEKMQ (reference sequence). With 3 bases removed from V and 3 bases from J, the gap between germline ends came to 9 bases. The CDR3 sequence: CASSLGQHYEQYF. The DNA of the CDR3 is TGTGCCAGCAGCTTGGGGCAGCACTACGAGCAGTACTTC.

The chain couples TRBV30 to TRBJ1-5, with 8 positions matching TRBD1. The CDR3 contains 14 residues. Trimming cost V 1 base and J 2 bases; bases outside gene matches: 1. Germline V lookup: CDR1 GTSNPN, CDR2 SVGIG (reference sequence). The CDR3 protein is CAWSETGGNQPQHF. The CDR3 DNA is TGTGCCTGGAGTGAGACAGGGGGCAATCAGCCCCAGCATTTT.

The V gene is TRBV28, the J gene TRBJ2-7; 7 bases are shared with TRBD2. CDR1 is MDHEN and CDR2 is SYDVKM in the germline V gene. CDR3 length: 14 amino acids. V gave up 4 bases and J gave up 3 bases; unmatched junction bases: 6. The CDR3 sequence is CASSYPGEGYEQYF. CDR3 nucleotides: TGTGCCAGCAGTTACCCCGGGGAGGGCTACGAGCAGTACTTC. Looking up the rest from reference TRBV28 and TRBJ2-7 gives the full variable domain: DVKVTQSSRYLVKRTGEKVFLECVQDMDHENMFWYRQDPGLGLRLIYFSYDVKMKEKGDIPEGYSVSREKKERFSLILESASTNQTSMYLCASSYPGEGYEQYFGPGTRLTVT.

The rearrangement uses TRBV28 and TRBJ2-5; 8 positions agree with TRBD2. V was pared by 5 bases and J by 8 bases, with 10 bases of the junction left unmatched. CDR1 MDHEN and CDR2 SYDVKM come from the germline V gene. The CDR3 has 14 amino acids. CDR3 loop: CASSPGGGGRTQYF. The CDR3 bases are TGTGCCAGCAGTCCCGGGGGGGGCGGGAGAACCCAGTACTTC.

This chain links TRBV7-9 with TRBJ2-5; no clear D gene. Trimming took off 1 base at V and 4 bases at J, with 7 bases between the two ends. The germline V gene has CDR1 SEHNR and CDR2 FQNEAQ (reference sequence). The CDR3 is 13 residues long. The CDR3 nucleotides are TGTGCCAGCAGCTTAGTACGGACAGAGACCCAGTACTTC. Its protein is CASSLVRTETQYF.

The J gene is TRBJ1-5, the V gene TRBV19; D gene uncertain. Trimming took off 3 bases at V and 1 base at J, with 10 bases between the two ends. This CDR3 comprises 15 residues. Germline CDR1 and CDR2: LNHDA and SQIVND (reference sequence). The CDR3: CASSIFGESNQPQHF. The CDR3 region has the DNA TGTGCCAGTAGTATTTTCGGGGAGAGCAATCAGCCCCAGCATTTT.

This chain connects TRBV7-9 to TRBJ1-3; D call uncertain. The CDR3 is made up of 14 amino acids. Germline V gene lookup returns CDR1 SEHNR and CDR2 FQNEAQ (reference sequence). Trimming left V 0 bases short and J 4 bases short, with 7 bases between. The CDR3 DNA reads as TGTGCCAGCAGCTTAGCGCAACAGGGAAACACCATATATTTT. It is translated as CASSLAQQGNTIYF. Using reference TRBV7-9 and TRBJ1-3 for the parts outside the CDR3, the full variable domain is DTGVSQNPRHKITKRGQNVTFRCDPISEHNRLYWYRQTLGQGPEFLTYFQNEAQLEKSRLLSDRFSAERPKGSFSTLEIQRTEQGDSAMYLCASSLAQQGNTIYFGEGSWLTVV.

The table lists this clone with a few counts. The chain combines TRBV28 with TRBJ2-7, with D perhaps matching TRBD2 (5 bases). Trimming left V 6 bases short and J 7 bases short, with 13 bases between. CDR3 length: 12 residues. Per germline, CDR1 MDHEN and CDR2 SYDVKM. CDR3 nucleotide sequence: TGTGCCAGCAGAGGTACAACGGGGGAGCAGTACTTC. Its translation: CASRGTTGEQYF.

This chain connects TRBV29-1 to TRBJ2-2; tentative D call: TRBD2 (6 bases). The CDR3 is made up of 13 amino acids. Trimming removed 3 bases at V and 4 bases at J, with 9 bases between. Looked up from germline, CDR1 is SQVTM and CDR2 is ANQGSEA. In DNA form, the CDR3 reads TGCAGCGTTGAGGTGGGGGGCACCGGGGAGCTGTTTTTT. Translating gives CSVEVGGTGELFF.

The chain employs TRBV9 and TRBJ2-1; D is perhaps TRBD1 (6 bases). V shed 1 base and J shed 0 bases, with 11 bases lying between them. Germline values: CDR1 SGDLS, CDR2 YYNGEE. The CDR3 is 16 amino acids. The CDR3, as DNA: TGTGCCAGCAGCGTACATTCAGGGGCCTCCTACAATGAGCAGTTCTTC. Protein product: CASSVHSGASYNEQFF.

The CDR3 DNA reads TGCGCCAGCAGCCAAGGGGTCACCATTAGCTCCTACAATGAGCAGTTCTTC. This gives the protein CASSQGVTISSYNEQFF. The chain employs TRBV4-1 and TRBJ2-1, with no clear D. CDR3 size: 17 residues. Looked up from germline, CDR1 is MGHRA and CDR2 is YSYEKL. The V and J ends lost 1 base and 0 bases respectively, with 13 bases between them.

This clone turned up a few times. The rearrangement joins TRBV27 to TRBJ2-5, with a weak D call TRBD1 (6 bases). This CDR3 comprises 15 residues. The V end lost 5 bases, the J end lost 5 bases, and 18 bases lay between the germline ends. Germline assignment: CDR1 MNHEY and CDR2 SMNVEV (reference sequence). In DNA, the CDR3 is TGTGCCAGCAGTCACCAGGGGCGCCAGGGGGAGACCCAGTACTTC. Translating it yields CASSHQGRQGETQYF.

The chain recombines TRBV9 with TRBJ2-2; D is undetermined. Germline values: CDR1 SGDLS, CDR2 YYNGEE. V was pared by 1 base and J by 6 bases, with 19 bases between. The CDR3 is 17 amino acids. The CDR3 nucleotides are TGTGCCAGCAGCGTACGCCGGCAGACCCTCCAACCCGGGGAGCTGTTTTTT. This codes for CASSVRRQTLQPGELFF.

The J gene is TRBJ2-1, the V gene TRBV2, with TRBD2 matching over 10 bases. There are 14 residues in the CDR3. Trimming cost V 8 bases and J 7 bases; bases outside gene matches: 8. Germline lookup yields CDR1 SNHLY and CDR2 FYNNEI. CDR3 nucleotides: TGTGCCAGCCTGAGCGGGAGGGTCTCAAATGAGCAGTTCTTC. This gives the protein CASLSGRVSNEQFF.

This clone was counted a few times. Other DNA sequences from this sample encode an identical CDR3 as well. CDR3 loop: CASSLRGGGQGVGQPQHF. The CDR3, as DNA: TGTGCCAGCAGCTTAAGAGGTGGGGGACAGGGGGTTGGGCAGCCCCAGCATTTT. This rearrangement joins TRBV7-8 to TRBJ1-5; TRBD1 agrees at 11 bases. V lost 2 bases to trimming and J lost 7 bases; unmatched junction nucleotides: 13. CDR3 size: 18 residues. Germline CDR1 is SGHVS and CDR2 is FQNEAQ.